These T cell receptor beta chains were read from a single sample in a study of cytomegalovirus exposure and HLA in healthy donors. Generated by immunoSEQ multiplex PCR, the TCRdb table keeps only in-frame clones and is missing some. The sample includes about 110,000 clones, just under 70% of them seen just once. What was sequenced was PBMCs. Receptors were obtained from a woman in her 70s in good health and CMV-seropositive. Both conserved end residues are part of each CDR3. Each record gives: D gene, J gene, V gene, clone size, CDR3 protein, CDR3 DNA. D genes are given only for firm matches. Only part of the rows carry a size: once, few, many, or a class if the clone is expanded.

TRBD1,TRBJ2-2,TRBV10-3,-,CAISGQGVESTGELFF,TGTGCCATCAGTGGGCAGGGGGTCGAGTCCACCGGGGAGCTGTTTTTT
TRBD1,TRBJ2-1,TRBV5-4,-,CASSQGTGQVNEQFF,TGTGCCAGCAGCCAGGGGACAGGGCAGGTCAATGAGCAGTTCTTC
TRBD2,TRBJ2-6,TRBV7-2,-,CASSPHGTSPLGANVLTF,TGTGCCAGCAGCCCCCACGGGACTAGTCCCCTTGGGGCCAACGTCCTGACTTTC
TRBD2,TRBJ2-1,TRBV30,-,CAWSGLFPISGGGGLRYNEQFF,TGTGCCTGGAGTGGCCTTTTCCCGATCTCGGGTGGCGGGGGGTTACGCTACAATGAGCAGTTCTTC
TRBD1,TRBJ2-2,TRBV10-1,few,CASSESTGRSTGELFF,TGCGCCAGCAGTGAGTCGACAGGGCGATCCACCGGGGAGCTGTTTTTT
-,TRBJ2-3,TRBV7-7,once,CASSLGGAWGDTQYF,TGTGCCAGCAGCCTTGGGGGGGCGTGGGGAGATACGCAGTATTTT
-,TRBJ1-2,TRBV10-3,many,CAISLDSRGYTF,TGTGCCATCAGTTTGGACAGCCGAGGCTACACCTTC
-,TRBJ2-3,TRBV5-3,-,CARSYAPGTFGSDTQYF,TGTGCCAGAAGCTACGCCCCCGGGACTTTCGGATCAGATACGCAGTATTTT
TRBD2,TRBJ2-2,TRBV2,-,CASSRTSGGWNTGELFF,TGTGCCAGCAGTAGGACTAGCGGGGGCTGGAACACCGGGGAGCTGTTTTTT
-,TRBJ1-5,TRBV7-9,-,CASSLGGDQPQHF,TGTGCCAGCAGCTTAGGGGGGGATCAGCCCCAGCATTTT
TRBD1,TRBJ2-3,TRBV7-9,-,CASSLTTGDTQYF,TGTGCCAGCAGCTTAACGACAGGGGATACGCAGTATTTT
-,TRBJ1-5,TRBV6-1,once,CASSGDTNQPQHF,TGTGCCAGCAGTGGGGACACCAATCAGCCCCAGCATTTT
-,TRBJ2-1,TRBV13,few,CASSHRRYNEQFF,TGTGCCAGCAGTCACAGACGGTACAATGAGCAGTTCTTC
-,TRBJ1-2,TRBV4-3,-,CASSQDLEGRGGYTF,TGCGCCAGCAGCCAAGATCTGGAGGGAAGGGGTGGCTACACCTTC
-,TRBJ1-2,TRBV19,once,CASSNYAENYGYTF,TGTGCCAGTAGTAACTACGCGGAGAACTATGGCTACACCTTC
TRBD1,TRBJ2-7,TRBV2,-,CASGTGISYEQYF,TGTGCCAGCGGGACAGGTATCTCCTACGAGCAGTACTTC
-,TRBJ2-7,TRBV6-5,-,CASGKRGGTDEQYF,TGTGCCAGCGGGAAGAGGGGGGGAACGGACGAGCAGTACTTC
TRBD1,TRBJ1-1,TRBV19,few,CASGVVAGGMNTEAFF,TGTGCCAGTGGAGTGGTGGCAGGGGGGATGAACACTGAAGCTTTCTTT
-,TRBJ1-6,TRBV28,-,CASSPYWRDNSPLHF,TGTGCCAGCAGTCCGTACTGGAGAGACAATTCACCCCTCCACTTT
TRBD2,TRBJ2-7,TRBV30,few,CAWSVLSSGGLYEQYF,TGTGCCTGGAGTGTCCTCTCTAGCGGGGGGCTCTACGAGCAGTACTTC
TRBD1,TRBJ2-1,TRBV30,-,CAWLQQGAGSNEQFF,TGTGCCTGGCTACAACAGGGGGCTGGTAGCAATGAGCAGTTCTTC
TRBD1,TRBJ1-1,TRBV7-2,few,CASSTGANTEAFF,TGTGCCAGCAGTACAGGGGCTAACACTGAAGCTTTCTTT
TRBD1,TRBJ1-1,TRBV5-1,-,CASRFVLGQAEMNTEAFF,TGCGCCAGCAGGTTTGTGCTCGGACAGGCCGAGATGAACACTGAAGCTTTCTTT
TRBD2,TRBJ2-5,TRBV7-2,few,CASSLDFSGGIQETQYF,TGTGCCAGCAGCTTAGATTTTAGCGGGGGCATACAAGAGACCCAGTACTTC
-,TRBJ1-3,TRBV6-6,-,CASSSGQSSGNTIYF,TGTGCCAGCAGTTCAGGACAGAGCTCTGGAAACACCATATATTTT
-,TRBJ1-5,TRBV27,-,CASQPSSTVGQPQHF,TGTGCCAGCCAACCTTCATCGACAGTCGGTCAGCCCCAGCATTTT
TRBD1,TRBJ2-1,TRBV6-6,-,CASTSPGQGYEQFF,TGTGCCAGCACCTCGCCGGGACAGGGGTATGAGCAGTTCTTC
TRBD1,TRBJ2-5,TRBV6-5,-,CASSYGTGAAQETQYF,TGTGCCAGCAGTTACGGGACAGGGGCCGCCCAGGAGACCCAGTACTTC
-,TRBJ1-1,TRBV6-5,-,CASSRGTNTEAFF,TGTGCCAGCAGTCGGGGGACTAACACTGAAGCTTTCTTT
TRBD1,TRBJ1-4,TRBV5-4,-,CASSPRGQANEKLFF,TGTGCCAGCAGCCCCAGGGGGCAGGCTAATGAAAAACTGTTTTTT
TRBD2,TRBJ2-3,TRBV29-1,few,CSVQRLAGGTDTQYF,TGCAGCGTTCAACGACTAGCGGGGGGAACAGATACGCAGTATTTT
-,TRBJ1-2,TRBV28,few,CASSMAGSIGGYTF,TGTGCCAGCAGTATGGCAGGTTCGATTGGCGGCTACACCTTC
TRBD1,TRBJ2-7,TRBV4-1,-,CASSQGIPPGQGVSYEQYF,TGCGCCAGCAGCCAAGGTATACCGCCGGGACAGGGGGTATCCTACGAGCAGTACTTC
TRBD1,TRBJ2-3,TRBV5-1,-,CASSARGQGGTDTQYF,TGCGCCAGCAGCGCCCGCGGACAGGGGGGAACAGATACGCAGTATTTT
TRBD1,TRBJ1-5,TRBV2,-,CASGTGQGGNQPQHF,TGTGCCAGCGGAACGGGACAGGGTGGCAATCAGCCCCAGCATTTT
TRBD1,TRBJ2-6,TRBV2,-,CASRAGTGVAGANVLTF,TGTGCCAGCAGGGCCGGGACAGGGGTTGCGGGGGCCAACGTCCTGACTTTC
-,TRBJ1-1,TRBV15,-,CATSRDTSGTEAFF,TGTGCCACCAGCAGAGACACCAGCGGGACTGAAGCTTTCTTT
TRBD2,TRBJ2-1,TRBV7-9,-,CASSLGTSGANEQFF,TGTGCCAGCAGCCTCGGGACTAGCGGAGCGAATGAGCAGTTCTTC
-,TRBJ2-6,TRBV10-3,-,CAISVGGGSTYSGANVLTF,TGTGCCATCAGTGTAGGTGGGGGGTCGACTTACTCTGGGGCCAACGTCCTGACTTTC
-,TRBJ1-4,TRBV19,-,CASSGEVSTNEKLFF,TGTGCCAGTAGTGGGGAGGTTTCAACTAATGAAAAACTGTTTTTT
-,TRBJ1-3,TRBV6-6,few,CASSRVQEVSGNTIYF,TGTGCCAGCAGTCGGGTCCAAGAAGTCTCTGGAAACACCATATATTTT
TRBD1,TRBJ1-1,TRBV5-1,once,CASSLPTGARTEAFF,TGCGCCAGCAGCCTCCCGACAGGGGCGAGGACTGAAGCTTTCTTT
TRBD1,TRBJ1-6,TRBV5-1,-,CASSLGTGNSPLHF,TGCGCCAGCAGCTTGGGGACAGGTAATTCACCCCTCCACTTT
-,TRBJ2-7,TRBV29-1,-,CSATGSSYEQYF,TGCAGCGCAACAGGGAGCTCCTACGAGCAGTACTTC
-,TRBJ2-7,TRBV7-2,-,CASSSSQGGYYEQYF,TGTGCCAGCAGCTCTTCACAAGGGGGTTACTACGAGCAGTACTTC
-,TRBJ2-2,TRBV7-8,few,CASSLARWLVGELFF,TGTGCCAGCAGCTTAGCGCGGTGGCTCGTCGGGGAGCTGTTTTTT
-,TRBJ1-5,TRBV6-1,-,CASSDEASSPQHF,TGTGCCAGCAGTGACGAGGCTTCATCGCCCCAGCATTTT
TRBD1,TRBJ2-2,TRBV10-3,-,CALGQGVAGELFF,TGTGCCCTCGGACAGGGGGTTGCCGGGGAGCTGTTTTTT
-,TRBJ1-4,TRBV5-1,-,CASRPGGGKDEKLFF,TGCGCCAGCCGCCCCGGGGGGGGAAAGGATGAAAAACTGTTTTTT
TRBD1,TRBJ1-1,TRBV19,-,CASSVGQGFRAFF,TGTGCCAGTAGTGTAGGACAGGGATTTAGAGCTTTCTTT
TRBD1,TRBJ1-1,TRBV2,-,CASSLGTGASEAFF,TGTGCCAGCAGTCTAGGGACAGGGGCGAGTGAAGCTTTCTTT
TRBD1,TRBJ1-1,TRBV6-1,-,CASSEGGGPNEAFF,TGTGCCAGCAGTGAAGGAGGGGGCCCCAATGAAGCTTTCTTT
TRBD2,TRBJ2-1,TRBV13,-,CASSLRGGGRDEQFF,TGTGCCAGCAGCTTAAGGGGCGGGGGTAGGGATGAGCAGTTCTTC
TRBD1,TRBJ1-1,TRBV25-1,-,CASHRGPGTEAFF,TGTGCCAGCCACAGGGGGCCGGGTACTGAAGCTTTCTTT
TRBD1,TRBJ1-4,TRBV2,-,CASSWTGLTNEKLFF,TGTGCCAGCAGTTGGACAGGACTGACTAATGAAAAACTGTTTTTT
-,TRBJ2-3,TRBV5-1,-,CASSLVGRTSTDTQYF,TGCGCCAGCAGCTTGGTAGGCCGGACTAGCACAGATACGCAGTATTTT
-,TRBJ1-1,TRBV6-5,-,CASSYGRNTEAFF,TGTGCCAGCAGTTACGGGCGTAACACTGAAGCTTTCTTT
TRBD1,TRBJ1-2,TRBV7-9,-,CATLGVTTGNYGYTF,TGTGCCACCCTAGGGGTTACGACAGGGAACTATGGCTACACCTTC
TRBD1,TRBJ1-2,TRBV7-2,few,CASSSQGAIYGYTF,TGTGCCAGCAGCTCACAGGGGGCGATCTATGGCTACACCTTC
-,TRBJ1-5,TRBV19,-,CASSTLTPRAQHF,TGTGCCAGTAGTACCCTCACCCCCCGGGCCCAGCATTTT